Each of the 5 T cell receptor beta chains below was sequenced from the same sample in a study of blood T cell repertoires in COVID-19. Assay used: immunoSEQ multiplex PCR; TCRdb lists only in-frame clones, some missing. The sample lists 200,000 to 300,000 clones; approximately 87% were seen once. Sequenced input: peripheral blood. All receptors come from a woman aged 45-60 years with acute or convalescent COVID-19.

The chain has TRBV5-1 and TRBJ2-1; the match to TRBD2 covers 8 bases. The germline gives CDR1 SGHRS, CDR2 YFSETQ. V was pared by 6 bases and J by 0 bases, with 5 bases of the junction left unmatched. This CDR3 region has 15 residues. The chain's CDR3 is CASTIAGNSYNEQFF. CDR3 DNA: TGCGCCAGCACAATAGCGGGGAACTCCTACAATGAGCAGTTCTTC.

The V gene is TRBV30, the J gene TRBJ2-2, with 12 bases that match TRBD1. J gave up 8 bases and V 4 bases, and 8 bases lay outside the gene matches. The CDR3 spans 15 residues. Germline loops: CDR1 GTSNPN, CDR2 SVGIG (reference sequence). The CDR3 is CAWNQGQGAWGELFF. The CDR3 bases are TGTGCCTGGAACCAGGGACAGGGGGCATGGGGGGAGCTGTTTTTT.

V is TRBV7-2 and J is TRBJ2-1; TRBD2 matches at 9 bases. V was clipped by 6 bases and J by 5 bases; unmatched bases: 5. CDR3 size: 14 residues. Germline assignment: CDR1 SGHTA and CDR2 FQGNSA. The DNA of the CDR3 is TGTGCCAGCAGTGGGCGGGAGGGAGACAATGAGCAGTTCTTC. Translating gives CASSGREGDNEQFF.

The chain combines TRBV7-9 with TRBJ2-6; no clear D gene. V was pared by 5 bases and J by 2 bases, with 4 bases between. This CDR3 is built from 13 residues. Germline values: CDR1 SEHNR, CDR2 FQNEAQ (reference sequence). The CDR3 here is CASSDTGANVLTF. CDR3 DNA sequence: TGTGCCAGCAGCGACACTGGGGCCAACGTCCTGACTTTC.

Comments on this clone: Other nucleotide sequences from this sample produce the same CDR3. This chain connects TRBV28 to TRBJ2-7, with D perhaps matching TRBD1 (6 bases). Germline CDR1 is MDHEN and CDR2 is SYDVKM. The V end was cut by 5 bases, the J end by 0 bases, with 11 bases between. The CDR3 extends over 14 amino acids. The CDR3 DNA follows: TGTGCCAGCAGTCGTACAGGGAGCTCCTACGAGCAGTACTTC. Its protein is CASSRTGSSYEQYF.